This T cell receptor beta chain was captured in a study of blood T cell repertoires in COVID-19. Turning to the study itself: Specimens from acute and convalescent COVID-19 originated in the United States, Italy and Spain. Sources were T cells, B-cell-depleted T cells, or PBMCs; the material itself was cDNA or gDNA.

Data came from immunoSEQ multiplex PCR; TCRdb stores just in-frame clones and leaves some out. This sample yields more than 200,000 clones, of which roughly 89% are seen a single time; over 4% belongs to the top ten. Sequencing input: PBMCs or T cells enriched from blood (not recorded which). The TCR comes from a woman between 25 and 40 years old who had recovered from COVID-19.

CDR3 amino acids: CASSQVFQPQHF. The DNA for the CDR3 is TGTGCCAGTAGCCAGGTTTTTCAGCCCCAGCATTTT. The V gene is TRBV19, the J gene TRBJ1-5, with unresolved D. Germline-derived CDR1 and CDR2 are LNHDA and SQIVND (reference sequence). The germline V and J ends were trimmed by 6 bases and 6 bases, with 9 bases remaining between them. CDR3 size: 12 residues.